The 29 T cell receptor beta chains in this list originate from one sample, sequenced in a study of shared clonotypes between healthy human individuals. Using immunoSEQ multiplex PCR, the repertoire was profiled, and TCRdb retains in-frame clones only, with some absent. The sample lists over a million clones, roughly 74% seen once, with 0.5% to 0.6% in the top ten. Sequencing was done on a sample of memory CD4+ T cells from PBMCs. Subset specified: CD45RA-negative fraction. Source of these receptors: a man between 18 and 35 years old in good health. Some clones in this sample may be carry-over from other donors' samples.

CDR3 sequence (DNA): TGTGCCAGCAGCTTAGGCCTAACACTTAACACCGGGGAGCTGTTTTTT. This gives the protein CASSLGLTLNTGELFF. This chain links TRBV11-3 with TRBJ2-2; D is ambiguous. Germline V gene sequence: CDR1 SGHNT, CDR2 YENEEA. V shed 1 base and J shed 2 bases, with 11 bases lying between them. This CDR3 contains 16 residues. Supplemented by reference TRBV11-3 and TRBJ2-2, the full variable domain reads EAGVVQSPRYKIIEKKQPVAFWCNPISGHNTLYWYLQNLGQGPELLIRYENEEAVDDSQLPKDRFSAERLKGVDSTLKIQPAELGDSAVYLCASSLGLTLNTGELFFGEGSRLTVL.

J is TRBJ2-5 and V is TRBV10-3; 9 bases map to TRBD1. Germline V gene sequence: CDR1 ENHRY, CDR2 SYGVKD. J was trimmed by 5 bases and V by 2 bases; bases with no gene match: 9. CDR3 length: 16 amino acids. CDR3 residues: CAISETEQGAVETQYF. The DNA for the CDR3 is TGTGCCATCAGTGAGACTGAACAGGGGGCGGTGGAGACCCAGTACTTC.

CDR3 region: CASSFSEILSGNTIYF. CDR3 bases: TGTGCCAGCAGCTTTTCTGAGATCCTCTCTGGAAACACCATATATTTT. The chain has TRBV5-5 and TRBJ1-3; D is uncertain. The CDR3 loop spans 16 amino acids. Germline-derived CDR1 and CDR2 are SGHKS and YYEKEE (reference sequence). V was trimmed by 2 bases and J by 0 bases, leaving 12 bases between them.

There are many counts of this clone. The rearrangement links TRBV9 to TRBJ2-3; D gene uncertain. CDR3 length: 14 amino acids. The V end lost 3 bases, the J end lost 2 bases, and 10 bases lay between the germline ends. Germline lookup yields CDR1 SGDLS and CDR2 YYNGEE. CDR3 region: CASSAPYHTDTQYF. The CDR3 DNA is TGTGCCAGCAGCGCCCCTTATCACACAGATACGCAGTATTTT.

This clone was seen only a few times. Distinct nucleotide sequences in the sample also encode this CDR3. The chain uses TRBV9 and TRBJ1-1, with a tentative D call TRBD1 (6 bases). The V end was cut by 2 bases, the J end by 2 bases, with 13 bases between. The CDR3 runs to 15 residues. From germline, CDR1 is SGDLS and CDR2 YYNGEE. The CDR3 DNA is TGTGCCAGCAGCGTTGGTGCAGGGACAAACACTGAAGCTTTCTTT. Amino acid sequence: CASSVGAGTNTEAFF. The whole variable domain, remainder taken from reference TRBV9 and TRBJ1-1, is DSGVTQTPKHLITATGQRVTLRCSPRSGDLSVYWYQQSLDQGLQFLIQYYNGEERAKGNILERFSAQQFPDLHSELNLSSLELGDSALYFCASSVGAGTNTEAFFGQGTRLTVV.

Comment on this clone: Distinct nucleotide sequences in the sample also encode this CDR3. V gene TRBV30 combines with J gene TRBJ2-3; 8 nucleotides align to TRBD1. CDR1 is GTSNPN and CDR2 is SVGIG in the germline V gene (reference sequence). The CDR3 has 13 amino acids. Trimming at V came to 8 bases and at J to 3 bases, leaving 7 bases not matched to a gene. This CDR3 reads CATDREWTDTQYF. CDR3 nucleotide sequence: TGTGCCACGGACAGGGAATGGACAGATACGCAGTATTTT. The variable domain in full, with the rest retrieved from reference TRBV30 and TRBJ2-3, is SQTIHQWPATLVQPVGSPLSLECTVEGTSNPNLYWYRQAAGRGLQLLFYSVGIGQISSEVPQNLSASRPQDRQFILSSKKLLLSDSGFYLCATDREWTDTQYFGPGTRLTVL.

A remark on this clone: Other DNA sequences in the same sample also yield this CDR3. The chain uses TRBV5-1 and TRBJ2-3, with D possibly matching TRBD2 (5 bases). Germline-derived CDR1 and CDR2 are SGHRS and YFSETQ. This CDR3 has 14 amino acids. V was trimmed by 1 base and J by 3 bases, leaving 9 bases between them. The CDR3 reads CASSLQRETDTQYF. The CDR3 nucleotides are TGCGCCAGCAGCTTGCAACGGGAAACAGATACGCAGTATTTT.

This clone appeared many times. Distinct nucleotide sequences in the sample also encode this CDR3. As DNA, the CDR3 is TGTGCCAGCAGCGACAGGGGGCGGGGGGAGACCCAGTACTTC. It translates to CASSDRGRGETQYF. V and J are TRBV6-1 and TRBJ2-5; TRBD1 matches 10 bases. The ends lost 6 bases at V and 5 bases at J; junction bases unmatched: 6. CDR3 size: 14 residues. Per the germline V gene, CDR1 is MNHNS and CDR2 is SASEGT.

The chain is built from TRBV7-8 and TRBJ2-5, with TRBD2 matching 7 bases. Germline V lookup: CDR1 SGHVS, CDR2 FQNEAQ. V dropped 5 bases and J dropped 7; count of bases not matched to a gene: 19. This CDR3 has 17 amino acids. CDR3 DNA: TGTGCCAGCAGCGTTACAACTAGCGTTACTAGGTCGGGGACCCAGTACTTC. It codes for CASSVTTSVTRSGTQYF. The variable domain in full, with the rest retrieved from reference TRBV7-8 and TRBJ2-5, is GAGVSQSPRYKVAKRGQDVALRCDPISGHVSLFWYQQALGQGPEFLTYFQNEAQLDKSGLPSDRFFAERPEGSVSTLKIQRTQQEDSAVYLCASSVTTSVTRSGTQYFGPGTRLLVL.

The J gene is TRBJ2-7, the V gene TRBV19; D gene uncertain. This CDR3 is 14 amino acids long. Trimming took off 4 bases at V and 3 bases at J, with 13 bases between the two ends. Per germline, CDR1 LNHDA and CDR2 SQIVND (reference sequence). DNA for the CDR3: TGTGCCAGTAGTAAAGCCGGGCCCTACTACGAGCAGTACTTC. This translates into CASSKAGPYYEQYF.

The genes are TRBV27 and TRBJ2-3; D remains ambiguous. V was trimmed by 1 base and J by 6 bases, leaving 5 bases between them. This CDR3 region has 12 residues. The germline gives CDR1 MNHEY, CDR2 SMNVEV (reference sequence). CDR3 region: CASSLFGDTQYF. Written as DNA, the CDR3 is TGTGCCAGCAGTTTATTCGGGGATACGCAGTATTTT.

The rearrangement joins TRBV7-9 to TRBJ1-2; no clear D gene. This CDR3 is built from 13 residues. V lost 1 base, J lost 12 bases, and 15 bases lay in between. Germline-derived CDR1 and CDR2 are SEHNR and FQNEAQ (reference sequence). The CDR3 loop reads CASSLDEVTADTF. CDR3 bases: TGTGCCAGCAGCTTAGATGAGGTTACCGCGGACACCTTC.

The chain carries TRBV29-1 and TRBJ2-3, with D maybe TRBD2 (5 bases). The CDR3 has 14 residues. Germline CDR1 reads SQVTM; CDR2 reads ANQGSEA. DNA for the CDR3: TGCAGTGCCCCATCTTGGAGCGGCCAAGATACGCAGTATTTT. Translated, it gives CSAPSWSGQDTQYF.

This clone came up many times. CDR3 nucleotide sequence: TGTGCCAGCAGTTCGGCCGGGACTAGCGGCACAGATACGCAGTATTTT. Its protein product is CASSSAGTSGTDTQYF. V is TRBV6-6 and J is TRBJ2-3; 10 positions match TRBD2. The length of the CDR3 is 16 residues. Germline V lookup: CDR1 MNHNY, CDR2 SVGAGI (reference sequence). The V and J ends lost 4 bases and 1 base, in that order; junction bases with no gene match: 5.

This clone showed up just a few times. The chain has TRBV10-3 and TRBJ2-7; D unclear. The germline V and J ends were trimmed by 2 bases and 4 bases, with 18 bases remaining between them. Germline CDR1 is ENHRY and CDR2 is SYGVKD. This CDR3 has 16 amino acids. In DNA form, the CDR3 reads TGTGCCATCAGTGAGGACTTTCCCGACGAAACTTACGAGCAGTACTTC. It yields the protein CAISEDFPDETYEQYF.

The chain couples TRBV7-9 to TRBJ2-1; 11 bases fit TRBD1. There are 15 residues in the CDR3. Germline CDR1 SEHNR, CDR2 FQNEAQ (reference sequence). V lost 2 bases and J lost 8; bases outside the gene matches: 5. CDR3: CASSLQGTGGYEQFF. CDR3 nucleotides: TGTGCCAGCAGCTTACAAGGGACAGGGGGTTATGAGCAGTTCTTC.

The gene calls are TRBV2 and TRBJ2-2; TRBD2 agrees at 8 bases. This CDR3 is built from 15 residues. Germline-derived CDR1 and CDR2 are SNHLY and FYNNEI. V lost 5 bases and J lost 5; bases outside the gene matches: 7. CDR3 region: CASSIAGRGTGELFF. The CDR3 DNA reads TGTGCCAGCAGTATAGCGGGGAGAGGGACCGGGGAGCTGTTTTTT.

The rearrangement links TRBV9 to TRBJ2-7; 11 nucleotides match TRBD2. The J segment lost 3 bases and the V segment lost 4 bases, leaving 6 bases of the junction unmatched. In germline, CDR1 is SGDLS, CDR2 YYNGEE. CDR3 size: 15 residues. CDR3 sequence: CASSLAGTSGYEQYF. Here the CDR3 DNA reads TGTGCCAGCAGCCTAGCCGGGACTAGCGGCTACGAGCAGTACTTC.

The V call is TRBV7-9, the J call TRBJ2-3; D uncertain. Germline V gene sequence: CDR1 SEHNR, CDR2 FQNEAQ (reference sequence). Deletions cut 0 bases from V and 1 base from J, with 5 bases between. The CDR3 is 14 amino acids. The CDR3 nucleotides are TGTGCCAGCAGCTTAGCATCCGGCACAGATACGCAGTATTTT. This codes for CASSLASGTDTQYF.

The chain has TRBV30 and TRBJ2-5; possible D gene TRBD1, 5 bases. This CDR3 contains 13 residues. Germline V lookup: CDR1 GTSNPN, CDR2 SVGIG (reference sequence). V was shortened by 1 base and J by 6 bases, with 12 bases between the two germline ends. CDR3 bases: TGTGCCTGGAGTGAAGGGGATTTGCAGACCCAGTACTTC. Amino acids: CAWSEGDLQTQYF.

This clone was detected once. The J gene is TRBJ1-3, the V gene TRBV9; D unresolved. The germline V gene encodes CDR1 SGDLS and CDR2 YYNGEE. V was cut by 4 bases and J by 4 bases, with 9 bases left in between. The CDR3 is 13 residues long. CDR3 DNA: TGTGCCAGCAGCTCTCAGACCGGAAACACCATATATTTT. It translates to CASSSQTGNTIYF.

The CDR3 DNA reads as TGCAGTGCTTCCGACAGCAATGGCTACACCTTC. Translating it yields CSASDSNGYTF. This chain uses TRBV20-1 with TRBJ1-2; maybe TRBD1 (5 bases). With 5 bases removed from V and 6 bases from J, the gap between germline ends came to 10 bases. The CDR3 runs 11 residues. CDR1 and CDR2 from the germline V gene are DFQATT and SNEGSKA (reference sequence).

V usage is TRBV28 and J usage is TRBJ2-4; D is possibly TRBD2 (6 bases). The ends were cut back, 11 bases at V and 5 bases at J, with 10 bases in the middle. The length of the CDR3 is 11 residues. Germline-derived CDR1 and CDR2 are MDHEN and SYDVKM. The CDR3 loop reads CAGGNQNIQYF. The CDR3 DNA reads as TGTGCCGGGGGGAATCAAAACATTCAGTACTTC.

V gene TRBV19 combines with J gene TRBJ1-2; possible D gene TRBD1, 5 bases. CDR1 and CDR2 from the germline V gene are LNHDA and SQIVND (reference sequence). V was clipped by 6 bases and J by 3 bases, with 8 bases between them. This CDR3 has 12 residues. CDR3 residues: CASRGGDYGYTF. Here the CDR3 DNA reads TGTGCCAGTAGGGGGGGAGACTATGGCTACACCTTC. Drawing the rest from reference TRBV19 and TRBJ1-2, the complete variable domain is DGGITQSPKYLFRKEGQNVTLSCEQNLNHDAMYWYRQDPGQGLRLIYYSQIVNDFQKGDIAEGYSVSREKKESFPLTVTSAQKNPTAFYLCASRGGDYGYTFGSGTRLTVV.

This clone was seen a single time. The V call is TRBV28, the J call TRBJ1-4; 7 positions match TRBD1. The CDR3 length is 17 residues. V shed 0 bases, J shed 0 bases, and the junction held 4 bases outside the gene matches. The V gene's germline CDR1 is MDHEN and CDR2 SYDVKM. The CDR3 loop reads CASSLWGQIATNEKLFF. The CDR3 nucleotides read TGTGCCAGCAGTTTATGGGGACAGATTGCAACTAATGAAAAACTGTTTTTT.

The chain uses TRBV6-5 and TRBJ2-7; D is unresolved. This CDR3 has 15 residues. V shed 4 bases and J shed 2 bases, with 15 bases lying between them. Germline V lookup: CDR1 MNHEY, CDR2 SVGAGI. The CDR3 DNA sequence: TGTGCCAGCAGTTCCCCCCGTCGGAAGACCTACGAGCAGTACTTC. Its translation is CASSSPRRKTYEQYF.

This clone was recorded once. This chain links TRBV7-9 with TRBJ2-2; D gene ambiguous. The CDR3 runs 12 residues. Germline CDR1 and CDR2: SEHNR and FQNEAQ (reference sequence). Trimming took 5 bases from V and 6 from J, leaving 7 bases between them. This chain's CDR3 is CASSPPAGELFF. The CDR3 DNA reads TGTGCCAGCAGCCCCCCCGCCGGGGAGCTGTTTTTT.

This clone was detected once. This rearrangement joins TRBV9 to TRBJ2-3; D possibly corresponds to TRBD2 (6 bases). Between the trimmed V and J ends, which lost 0 bases and 2 bases, there was a span of 10 bases. The CDR3 is 15 residues long. Germline V lookup: CDR1 SGDLS, CDR2 YYNGEE. The CDR3: CASSVVGTSTDTQYF. CDR3 coding DNA: TGTGCCAGCAGCGTAGTAGGGACTTCCACAGATACGCAGTATTTT.

This clone was found once. The V and J genes are TRBV27 and TRBJ2-2; maybe TRBD1 (5 bases). The CDR3 extends over 13 amino acids. Per germline, CDR1 MNHEY and CDR2 SMNVEV (reference sequence). The V gene lost 9 bases and the J gene lost 6 bases, with 14 bases spanning the gap. CDR3 loop: CASSSGWAGELFF. In DNA form, the CDR3 reads TGTGCCAGTTCCTCAGGGTGGGCCGGGGAGCTGTTTTTT.